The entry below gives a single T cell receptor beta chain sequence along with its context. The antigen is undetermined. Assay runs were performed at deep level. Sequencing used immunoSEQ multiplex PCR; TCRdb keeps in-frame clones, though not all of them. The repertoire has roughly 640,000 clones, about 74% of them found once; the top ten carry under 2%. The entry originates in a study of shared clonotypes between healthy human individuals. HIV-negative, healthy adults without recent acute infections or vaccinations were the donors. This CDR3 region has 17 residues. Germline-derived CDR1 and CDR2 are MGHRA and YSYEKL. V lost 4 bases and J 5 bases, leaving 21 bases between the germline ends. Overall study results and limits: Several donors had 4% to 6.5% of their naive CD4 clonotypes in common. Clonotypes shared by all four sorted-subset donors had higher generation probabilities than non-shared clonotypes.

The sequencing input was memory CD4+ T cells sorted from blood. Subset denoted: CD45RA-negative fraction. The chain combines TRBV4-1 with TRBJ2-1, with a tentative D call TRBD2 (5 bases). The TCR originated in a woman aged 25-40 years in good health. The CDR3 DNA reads TGCGCCAGCAGCCTCCCCCGCGCGGCCAAGACTAACAATGAGCAGTTCTTC. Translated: CASSLPRAAKTNNEQFF.